Following are 22 T cell receptor beta chains from one sample sequenced in a study of CD8+CD57+ T cells in acquired aplastic anemia. The template used for profiling TCR beta VDJ and CDR3 was genomic DNA. TCRdb re-analysed the reads in MiXCR, keeping a single row per CDR3 protein. In the table there are around 140,000 distinct CDR3 sequences, less than 45% of which are singletons. The sample taken for sequencing was sorted CD4+, CD8+, or CD8+CD57+ T cells (not recorded which) from PBMCs. These receptors originate from a human donor in good health, serving as a control.

Note on this clonotype: This sequence may be a read error, since a much larger clone differs from it by one base. This is likely a read error, given that the CDR3 carries no conserved phenylalanine or tryptophan at its end. The chain is built from TRBV5-4 and TRBJ1-1; D unclear. The ends were cut back, 1 base at V and 11 bases at J, with 12 bases in the middle. CDR3 length: 12 amino acids. Per germline, CDR1 SGHNT and CDR2 YYREEE (reference sequence). The CDR3 nucleotides are TGTGCCAGCAGCTTGCCCGGGAGAGAGGCTTTCCTT. Translating it yields CASSLPGREAFL.

This clonotype was counted many times. This chain links TRBV20-1 with TRBJ2-5; no clear D. From germline, CDR1 is DFQATT and CDR2 SNEGSKA (reference sequence). This CDR3 spans 13 amino acids. Trimming stripped 1 base from V and 5 bases from J, with 11 bases between. The chain's CDR3 is CSARVSSRETQYF. The CDR3 DNA sequence: TGCAGTGCTAGAGTATCGAGCAGGGAGACCCAGTACTTC.

Of note for this clonotype: One base away lies a much larger clone, so this may be a sequencing read error. In this CDR3 the conserved last residue, phenylalanine or tryptophan, is missing, so a read error is likely. The CDR3 DNA sequence: TGCGCCAGCAGCCCACTAAATCCCACTAGCGGGAGCCCTGGGGCCAACGTCCTGACTTCC. As protein: CASSPLNPTSGSPGANVLTS. J is TRBJ2-6 and V is TRBV5-1; 11 bases are shared with TRBD2. Per the germline V gene, CDR1 is SGHRS and CDR2 is YFSETQ. CDR3 size: 20 residues. With 4 bases clipped from V and 2 bases from J, the junction kept 14 bases outside the gene matches.

The rearrangement joins TRBV7-2 to TRBJ2-1, with 8 bases aligning to TRBD2. The CDR3 covers 11 residues. From germline, CDR1 is SGHTA and CDR2 FQGNSA. Trimming removed 5 bases from V and 13 bases from J; junction bases left unmatched: 4. CDR3 residues: CASSTGTSQFF. The CDR3 nucleotides read TGTGCCAGCAGCACCGGGACTAGTCAGTTCTTC. Combining the CDR3 with reference TRBV7-2 and TRBJ2-1 gives the whole variable domain GAGVSQSPSNKVTEKGKDVELRCDPISGHTALYWYRQSLGQGLEFLIYFQGNSAPDKSGLPSDRFSAERTGGSVSTLTIQRTQQEDSAVYLCASSTGTSQFFGPGTRLTVL.

This rearrangement joins TRBV2 to TRBJ1-3; 7 bases fit TRBD1. Germline assignment: CDR1 SNHLY and CDR2 FYNNEI. The CDR3 runs to 14 residues. The J segment lost 1 base and the V segment lost 8 bases, leaving 5 bases of the junction unmatched. The CDR3 coding sequence is TGTGCCAGCGCCGCAGGGGGTTCTGGAAACACCATATATTTT. It translates to CASAAGGSGNTIYF.

This clonotype has ten or more counts. The chain employs TRBV5-1 and TRBJ1-6, with D uncertain. The germline V and J ends were trimmed by 4 bases and 3 bases, with 11 bases remaining between them. Germline CDR1 and CDR2: SGHRS and YFSETQ. This CDR3 contains 15 residues. The CDR3 protein is CASSQRTVYNSPLHF. CDR3 coding DNA: TGCGCCAGCAGCCAGAGGACGGTCTATAATTCACCCCTCCACTTT.

For the CDR3, the DNA is TGTGCCATCAGTGCGGGACAGGGAGAGGGGTCACCCCTCCACTTT. As protein: CAISAGQGEGSPLHF. The rearrangement joins TRBV10-3 to TRBJ1-6; TRBD1 aligns across 9 bases. Trimming removed 4 bases from V and 10 bases from J; junction bases left unmatched: 8. The CDR3 is made up of 15 amino acids. Germline V gene sequence: CDR1 ENHRY, CDR2 SYGVKD.

This clonotype was detected many times. Its ends do not fully match the called genes, so a read error is possible. The J gene is TRBJ2-1, the V gene TRBV12-3 or TRBV12-4; D is unclear. The CDR3 runs to 12 residues. The CDR3 DNA follows: TGTGCCAGCAGCCCATCCTTCAATGAGCAGTTCTTC. It encodes CASSPSFNEQFF.

In its sample, this clonotype was seen once. The junction departs from germline at one end; a sequencing error may be responsible. This chain links TRBV18 with TRBJ1-3; a weak D match, TRBD1 (5 bases). The CDR3 loop spans 14 amino acids. The germline CDR1 and CDR2 sequences are KGHSH and LQKENI. The CDR3 loop is CASSLRGIGNTMYF. The CDR3 DNA is TGTGCCAGCTCACTACGGGGGATTGGAAACACCATGTATTTT. Full variable domain (remainder filled in from reference TRBV18 and TRBJ1-3): NAGVMQNPRHLVRRRGQEARLRCSPMKGHSHVYWYRQLPEEGLKFMVYLQKENIIDESGMPKERFSAEFPKEGPSILRIQQVVRGDSAAYFCASSLRGIGNTMYFGEGSWLTVV.

This clonotype showed up many times. The rearrangement links TRBV5-1 to TRBJ1-6; no definite D call. Trimming left V 3 bases short and J 0 bases short, with 13 bases between. The CDR3 contains 17 residues. The germline gives CDR1 SGHRS, CDR2 YFSETQ. The CDR3 bases are TGCGCCAGCAGCTCAGACGGCAGGAGCTCCTATAATTCACCCCTCCACTTT. Translated: CASSSDGRSSYNSPLHF.

This clonotype was detected many times. The chain has TRBV4-1 and TRBJ2-5; possibly TRBD1 for D (6 bases). Trimming shortened V by 5 bases and J by 5 bases, and 15 bases separated the two germline ends. Germline V CDR1 and CDR2: MGHRA, YSYEKL. The CDR3 has 14 amino acids. The CDR3 region has the DNA TGCGCCAGCAGCATCTGGGGGCAGGGTGAGACCCAGTACTTC. Translation gives CASSIWGQGETQYF.

Many counts were recorded for this clonotype. The V gene is TRBV20-1, the J gene TRBJ2-3; D is ambiguous. The CDR3 sequence is 11 residues long. Germline V gene lookup returns CDR1 DFQATT and CDR2 SNEGSKA (reference sequence). Trimming left V 3 bases short and J 3 bases short, with 4 bases between. The CDR3 sequence is CSASKTDTQYF. The CDR3 coding sequence is TGCAGTGCTAGTAAGACAGATACGCAGTATTTT.

This chain connects TRBV5-1 to TRBJ1-1, with TRBD1 as a possible D gene (5 bases). Trimming took 0 bases from V and 5 from J, leaving 8 bases between them. The CDR3 runs 13 residues. Germline V gene sequence: CDR1 SGHRS, CDR2 YFSETQ. In DNA, the CDR3 is TGCGCCAGCAGCTTGGGGGGCTGGACTGAAGCTTTCTTT. It codes for CASSLGGWTEAFF.

The V and J genes are TRBV24-1 and TRBJ1-1; 11 bases line up with TRBD1. Germline values: CDR1 KGHDR, CDR2 SFDVKD. Trimming removed 12 bases from V and 3 bases from J; junction bases left unmatched: 11. CDR3 length equals 15 residues. The CDR3 nucleotides are TGTGCCTTCTCTTTGGGGACAGGGGGGTACACTGAAGCTTTCTTT. Its protein product is CAFSLGTGGYTEAFF.

Of note for this clonotype: A junction end diverges from the germline sequence, so it may reflect a read error. This sequence joins TRBV4-2 and TRBJ1-6; maybe TRBD1 (5 bases). The germline V gene encodes CDR1 LGHNA and CDR2 YNFKEQ. The CDR3 consists of 15 residues. CDR3 DNA: TGTGCCAGCAGCCGAGCCAGGGAGGCGAGTTCACCCCTCCGCTTT. This translates into CASSRAREASSPLRF.

The chain combines TRBV6-2 or TRBV6-3 with TRBJ2-1, with 10 bases fitting TRBD2. This CDR3 has 16 amino acids. With 4 bases clipped from V and 9 bases from J, the junction kept 12 bases outside the gene matches. CDR1 and CDR2 (germline): MNHEY, SVGEGT. CDR3 coding DNA: TGTGCCAGCAGTTCCCCTCAGCGGGGGGGCCGCAGTGAGCAGTTCTTC. It is translated as CASSSPQRGGRSEQFF.

Concerning this clonotype itself: A read error may be the cause here, since a much bigger clone is one base away. This rearrangement joins TRBV11-3 to TRBJ2-7, with D maybe TRBD2 (5 bases). CDR1 is SGHNT, CDR2 YENEEA, per germline. The CDR3 is made up of 15 amino acids. The CDR3 sequence: CASGLESAPRDEQYF. The CDR3 DNA is TGTGCCAGCGGCTTAGAATCGGCCCCGCGGGACGAGCAGTACTTC.

This clonotype was recorded many times. This chain joins TRBV10-3 and TRBJ2-7, with D maybe TRBD1 (5 bases). Germline-derived CDR1 and CDR2 are ENHRY and SYGVKD. The CDR3 extends over 16 amino acids. V was trimmed by 0 bases and J by 2 bases, leaving 14 bases between them. The CDR3 region is CAISESTAKGTYEQYF. The DNA for the CDR3 is TGTGCCATCAGTGAGTCGACGGCTAAGGGGACCTACGAGCAGTACTTC.

This clonotype occurred many times. V gene TRBV3-1 combines with J gene TRBJ1-6; D is ambiguous. The V and J ends lost 4 bases and 8 bases respectively, with 9 bases between them. From germline, CDR1 is LGHDT and CDR2 YNNKEL (reference sequence). The length of the CDR3 is 13 residues. CDR3 region: CASSRSVDSPLHF. The CDR3 bases are TGTGCCAGCAGCCGCTCCGTGGATTCACCCCTCCACTTT.

Many counts were recorded for this clonotype. The V and J genes are TRBV5-1 and TRBJ1-1; weak D call: TRBD1 (6 bases). This CDR3 has 14 residues. Trimming shortened V by 0 bases and J by 6 bases, and 12 bases separated the two germline ends. Germline loops: CDR1 SGHRS, CDR2 YFSETQ. CDR3 nucleotide sequence: TGCGCCAGCAGCTTGGCTAACAGGGAGTCTGAAGCTTTCTTT. Translating gives CASSLANRESEAFF.

This clonotype was seen at least ten times. This chain connects TRBV5-1 to TRBJ2-5, with TRBD2 as a possible D gene (5 bases). Germline loops: CDR1 SGHRS, CDR2 YFSETQ. This CDR3 comprises 15 residues. V was trimmed by 3 bases and J by 3 bases, leaving 15 bases between them. The CDR3 DNA sequence: TGCGCCAGCAGCTCCGGAGGAGTAGTTAAAGAGACCCAGTACTTC. Translating it yields CASSSGGVVKETQYF. Variable domain in full (rest from reference TRBV5-1 and TRBJ2-5): KAGVTQTPRYLIKTRGQQVTLSCSPISGHRSVSWYQQTPGQGLQFLFEYFSETQRNKGNFPGRFSGRQFSNSRSEMNVSTLELGDSALYLCASSSGGVVKETQYFGPGTRLLVL.

The chain carries TRBV7-9 and TRBJ1-6; D not certain. V was cut by 1 base and J by 11 bases, with 3 bases left in between. The CDR3 loop spans 11 amino acids. Germline values: CDR1 SEHNR, CDR2 FQNEAQ (reference sequence). The CDR3 spells CASSLGAPLHF. In nucleotides, the CDR3 is TGTGCCAGCAGCTTAGGAGCACCCCTCCACTTT.